This TCR beta chain was captured in a study of early T cells in non-severe SARS-CoV-2 infection. Study-wide context: Bulk RNA isolated from unsorted whole blood underwent sequencing; chains were not paired.

General study points: Anti-spike CD8 responses were favored in VDJdb matching, and private and CD4 specificities were missed.

The TCR library protocol was used to attach unique molecular identifiers. These identifiers were attached to individual cDNA molecules. TCRdb reprocessed the 5' RACE reads via MiXCR and lists one record per CDR3 protein. The data show more than 75,000 distinct CDR3 sequences, less than 15% seen once. Trimming pared 7 bases from V and 6 bases from J, leaving 12 bases between. The CDR3 runs to 12 residues. The V gene's germline CDR1 is MDHEN and CDR2 SYDVKM. This clonotype was observed many times. Its antigen remains unknown. This clonotype was obtained from an adult who was a healthcare worker with PCR-confirmed SARS-CoV-2 infection or an uninfected control (not recorded which). Sequences were obtained from whole blood. The rearrangement joins TRBV28 to TRBJ1-1; tentative D call: TRBD1 (5 bases). The CDR3 reads CASTQGVSEAFF. CDR3 nucleotide sequence: TGTGCCAGCACCCAAGGGGTGTCTGAAGCTTTCTTT.